The T cell receptor beta chain under discussion was sequenced for a study of T-cell memory formation after mild COVID-19. Study overall: The TCR clusters were mostly specific to one donor.

Whole-study results and caveats: Shrinking CD4+ clones were chiefly CM and EM; CD8+ ones were chiefly EMRA.

Remarks on this clonotype: Antigen: not known.

This CDR3 has 15 residues. Germline V lookup: CDR1 SGHVS, CDR2 FQNEAQ. V lost 5 bases, J lost 1 base, and 5 bases stayed unmatched. Via MiXCR, TCRdb re-called the 5' RACE reads, giving one row per CDR3 protein. The sample includes some 210,000 distinct CDR3 sequences, 27% seen only once; the top ten take roughly 10%. The specimen sequenced was PBMCs or a T cell subset sorted from them (not recorded which). This TCR derives from an adult woman who had mild COVID-19 (a few samples of this study predate the infection). Cell type and time point are not known. The J gene is TRBJ1-5, the V gene TRBV7-8; 7 positions agree with TRBD1. The chain's CDR3 is CASSPGQASNQPQHF. CDR3 in DNA: TGTGCCAGCAGCCCCGGACAGGCGAGCAATCAGCCCCAGCATTTT.